This TCR beta chain was sequenced for a study of CD8 T cells in Susac syndrome. The individuals used as controls were healthy donors who had been matched for both age and sex. Germline loops: CDR1 MNHEY, CDR2 SVGEGT. The CDR3 is 17 amino acids. Trimming cost V 0 bases and J 0 bases, with 13 bases left between them. With random hexamers, reverse transcription was performed on about 0.5 to 1 ug of RNA. Amplification of TCR beta CDR3 by immunoSEQ multiplex PCR spanned 54 Vbeta and 13 Jbeta. TCRdb used MiXCR to reprocess the immunoSEQ multiplex PCR reads, holding one entry per CDR3 protein. The table records approximately 100,000 distinct CDR3 sequences, around 90% of them present only once.

The sample taken for sequencing was CD4+ T cells from PBMCs. The rearrangement uses TRBV6-2 or TRBV6-3 and TRBJ2-3; a weak D match, TRBD2 (5 bases). The TCR was taken from a human donor in good health. As DNA, the CDR3 is TGTGCCAGCAGTTACTCGTCTCGGGGAGCTAGCACAGATACGCAGTATTTT. Protein sequence: CASSYSSRGASTDTQYF.